Each of the 23 T cell receptor beta chains below was sequenced from the same sample in a study of tumor-infiltrating lymphocytes in primary liver carcinoma. From around 500 ng total RNA, TCR beta cDNA was generated with a primer in the constant region. For TCR beta, libraries were produced by three nested multiplex PCR rounds using slightly modified ARM-PCR. Rounds one and two of PCR, each of 10 cycles, were primed with TRBV1-TRBV30 forward primers and a C-beta reverse primer. TCRdb re-analysed the multiplex PCR reads in MiXCR, keeping a single row per CDR3 protein. The sample shows 180,000 or so distinct CDR3 sequences, around 60% of them seen only once. Germline DNA was also extracted, while the blood RNA originated from unsorted whole blood. Sequenced sample: peripheral blood. The receptors come from a man in his forties with primary liver carcinoma and hepatitis B virus infection.

V is TRBV6-2 or TRBV6-3 and J is TRBJ2-1; maybe TRBD1 (5 bases). V shed 9 bases and J shed 5 bases, with 20 bases lying between them. The CDR3 is 15 residues long. Germline V gives CDR1 MNHEY, CDR2 SVGEGT. CDR3 DNA sequence: TGTGCCAGTCTTTACAGAGGACAAGGAGACAATGAGCAGTTCTTC. Encoded protein: CASLYRGQGDNEQFF.

The table lists this clonotype with a few counts. The chain carries TRBV10-3 and TRBJ2-3, with TRBD2 as a possible D gene (5 bases). The CDR3 extends over 16 amino acids. Germline V gives CDR1 ENHRY, CDR2 SYGVKD. The germline V and J ends were trimmed by 2 bases and 4 bases, with 16 bases remaining between them. For the CDR3, the DNA is TGTGCCATCAGTGAGCGGGGTGGCGGTGGCCCAGATACGCAGTATTTT. Amino acids: CAISERGGGGPDTQYF.

CDR3: CASSYRLAGGPNEQFF. The CDR3 bases are TGTGCCAGCAGTTACCGACTAGCGGGAGGGCCGAATGAGCAGTTCTTC. The chain combines TRBV6-2 or TRBV6-3 with TRBJ2-1, with 14 bases that match TRBD2. CDR3 length: 16 amino acids. The V segment lost 2 bases and the J segment 7 bases; nucleotides outside the gene matches: 4. Germline-derived CDR1 and CDR2 are MNHEY and SVGEGT.

With respect to this clonotype: A much larger clone differs from this one at a single base, so this may be a read error. The V and J genes are TRBV11-3 and TRBJ2-1, with 8 bases fitting TRBD1. This CDR3 region has 15 residues. CDR1 is SGHNT, CDR2 YENEEA, per germline. CDR3: CTSSLAQGANNEQFF. The CDR3 DNA follows: TGTACCAGCAGCTTAGCCCAGGGGGCGAACAATGAGCAGTTCTTC.

This clonotype occurred a few times. This sequence joins TRBV6-5 and TRBJ1-6; D is possibly TRBD1 (5 bases). The CDR3 contains 18 residues. V gave up 0 bases and J gave up 5 bases, with 17 bases separating them. Germline values: CDR1 MNHEY, CDR2 SVGAGI. The DNA of the CDR3 is TGTGCCAGCAGTTACTCGCCCTTCCAGTGGGGGGATAATTCACCCCTCCACTTT. Translation gives CASSYSPFQWGDNSPLHF.

The chain uses TRBV28 and TRBJ1-3; D unresolved. Per the germline V gene, CDR1 is MDHEN and CDR2 is SYDVKM. V was trimmed by 4 bases and J by 4 bases, leaving 17 bases between them. This CDR3 has 16 amino acids. The CDR3 bases are TGTGCCAGCAGTTCACCTCGGGAGCCGGGGGGAAACACCATATATTTT. As protein: CASSSPREPGGNTIYF. The variable domain in full, completed from reference TRBV28 and TRBJ1-3, reads DVKVTQSSRYLVKRTGEKVFLECVQDMDHENMFWYRQDPGLGLRLIYFSYDVKMKEKGDIPEGYSVSREKKERFSLILESASTNQTSMYLCASSSPREPGGNTIYFGEGSWLTVV.

With regard to this clonotype: No conserved phenylalanine or tryptophan is present at the end of the CDR3, so a read error is the likely explanation. This chain joins TRBV29-1 and TRBJ1-1; D may be TRBD1 (5 bases). V lost 4 bases to trimming and J lost 5 bases, with 20 bases between them. In germline, CDR1 is SQVTM, CDR2 ANQGSEA. There are 15 residues in the CDR3. CDR3 region: CSVGSVSGGGTEAFL. The CDR3 region has the DNA TGCAGCGTTGGCTCCGTAAGCGGGGGAGGGACTGAAGCTTTCCTT.

This clonotype was seen a single time. The rearrangement uses TRBV29-1 and TRBJ2-3, with D possibly TRBD1 on 6 matching bases. Trimming took off 4 bases at V and 0 bases at J, with 11 bases between the two ends. This CDR3 contains 14 residues. Germline V CDR1 and CDR2: SQVTM, ANQGSEA. CDR3 amino acids: CSVAGDGSTDTQYF. CDR3 coding DNA: TGCAGCGTTGCAGGGGACGGAAGCACAGATACGCAGTATTTT.

This clonotype was found many times. DNA for the CDR3: TGTGCCAGCAGCTTAGCCTCCGGGGGACTCGATACGCAGTATTTT. Its translation: CASSLASGGLDTQYF. The chain uses TRBV11-2 and TRBJ2-3, with D tentatively TRBD2 (6 bases). The V gene lost 1 base and the J gene lost 6 bases, with 14 bases spanning the gap. CDR1 and CDR2 (germline): SGHAT, FQNNGV. This CDR3 contains 15 residues.

Turning to this clonotype: The conserved phenylalanine or tryptophan is not found at the CDR3 terminus, so this likely reflects a read error. The CDR3 is CASTPDMGRETQYL. The CDR3, as DNA: TGTGCCAGCACCCCGGACATGGGAAGGGAGACCCAGTACCTC. The chain links TRBV6-6 to TRBJ2-5; weak D call: TRBD1 (5 bases). The germline V gene has CDR1 MNHNY and CDR2 SVGAGI (reference sequence). The ends were cut back, 7 bases at V and 5 bases at J, with 17 bases in the middle. This CDR3 spans 14 amino acids.

The chain carries TRBV4-1 and TRBJ2-3; D unclear. The V and J ends lost 3 bases and 4 bases respectively, with 5 bases between them. The CDR3 contains 12 residues. Per the germline V gene, CDR1 is MGHRA and CDR2 is YSYEKL. The DNA for the CDR3 is TGCGCCAGCAGCCATGGCGCAGATACGCAGTATTTT. Amino acid sequence: CASSHGADTQYF.

This clonotype was detected a few times. J is TRBJ2-2 and V is TRBV10-3; D is perhaps TRBD1 (6 bases). The CDR3 has 17 amino acids. Germline V gene data show CDR1 as ENHRY and CDR2 as SYGVKD. Between the trimmed V and J ends, which lost 10 bases and 0 bases, there was a span of 21 bases. The CDR3, as DNA: TGTGCCACCGACCCATCGACCGGGACAACGAACACCGGGGAGCTGTTTTTT. Residues: CATDPSTGTTNTGELFF.

In the case of this clonotype: One junction end does not reproduce the germline sequence, and a read error may be involved. V usage is TRBV11-2 and J usage is TRBJ2-2; D not certain. Germline lookup yields CDR1 SGHAT and CDR2 FQNNGV. This CDR3 region has 14 residues. This CDR3 is CANSFLVSTRELFF. The CDR3 DNA is TGTGCCAACAGCTTCTTGGTTAGCACCAGGGAGCTGTTTTTT.

This clonotype came up a few times. V is TRBV10-3 and J is TRBJ2-3, with TRBD2 identical over 10 bases. The CDR3 consists of 16 residues. Germline V gives CDR1 ENHRY, CDR2 SYGVKD. The junction had 4 bases not matched to a gene; V was cut back by 4 bases and J by 0 bases. The CDR3 DNA sequence: TGTGCCATCAGTGGGCTAGCGGGAGTAAGCACAGATACGCAGTATTTT. Translation gives CAISGLAGVSTDTQYF.

The chain recombines TRBV6-2 or TRBV6-3 with TRBJ2-3; D uncertain. V was trimmed by 0 bases and J by 2 bases, leaving 6 bases between them. The CDR3 sequence is 14 residues long. Germline CDR1 reads MNHEY; CDR2 reads SVGEGT. CDR3 DNA: TGTGCCAGCAGTTACTCGGTAGTCACAGATACGCAGTATTTT. It codes for CASSYSVVTDTQYF.

The table lists this clonotype with a few counts. The V call is TRBV10-3, the J call TRBJ1-5; 9 bases are a match to TRBD1. CDR1 and CDR2 from the germline V gene are ENHRY and SYGVKD. V lost 2 bases and J lost 0; bases outside the gene matches: 11. This CDR3 has 19 residues. CDR3 residues: CAISEPGTGPENSNQPQHF. CDR3 nucleotide sequence: TGTGCCATCAGTGAGCCTGGGACAGGGCCGGAGAATAGCAATCAGCCCCAGCATTTT.

The chain links TRBV7-9 to TRBJ1-2, with D possibly matching TRBD1 (5 bases). The CDR3 loop spans 11 amino acids. V was cut by 11 bases and J by 0 bases, with 7 bases left in between. The germline gives CDR1 SEHNR, CDR2 FQNEAQ (reference sequence). CDR3 loop: CAGTTNYGYTF. The CDR3 nucleotides read TGTGCCGGGACTACTAACTATGGCTACACCTTC. The full variable domain, completed using reference TRBV7-9 and TRBJ1-2, is DTGVSQNPRHKITKRGQNVTFRCDPISEHNRLYWYRQTLGQGPEFLTYFQNEAQLEKSRLLSDRFSAERPKGSFSTLEIQRTEQGDSAMYLCAGTTNYGYTFGSGTRLTVV.

This clonotype occurred once. The chain uses TRBV28 and TRBJ1-2; 7 nucleotides match TRBD1. The CDR3 runs to 14 residues. CDR1 and CDR2 from the germline V gene are MDHEN and SYDVKM. The V gene end was trimmed by 2 bases and the J gene end by 7 bases; junction bases not matched to a gene: 7. CDR3 nucleotide sequence: TGTGCCAGCAGTTTACTGGACAGGATCGGTGGCTACACCTTC. Amino acid sequence: CASSLLDRIGGYTF.

A single count supports this clonotype. Being one base from a much bigger clone, this may be a read error. The chain has TRBV4-1 and TRBJ2-2, with D possibly being TRBD1 (6 bases). The germline V gene encodes CDR1 MGHRA and CDR2 YSYEKL. The CDR3 totals 15 residues. CDR3: CASSQDQGSTWELFF. The CDR3 DNA is TGCGCCAGCAGCCAAGATCAGGGGAGCACCTGGGAGCTGTTTTTT.

This clonotype was found a few times. This chain links TRBV7-9 with TRBJ2-3, with a weak D call TRBD2 (5 bases). The germline CDR1 and CDR2 sequences are SEHNR and FQNEAQ (reference sequence). Trimming removed 5 bases at V and 1 base at J, with 13 bases between. This CDR3 contains 15 residues. The CDR3 nucleotides read TGTGCCAGCAGCCTGGCCTCCGGGGGCACAGATACGCAGTATTTT. Protein sequence: CASSLASGGTDTQYF.

The chain recombines TRBV5-1 with TRBJ2-5; TRBD1 matches 9 bases. CDR1 is SGHRS, CDR2 YFSETQ, per germline. This CDR3 has 15 residues. V trimming: 4 bases; J trimming: 5 bases; junction bases outside the gene matches: 9. The DNA of the CDR3 is TGCGCCAGCAGCCTCTACAGGGGGCGTACGGAGACCCAGTACTTC. It yields the protein CASSLYRGRTETQYF.

The J gene is TRBJ1-2, the V gene TRBV30; the D is unclear. CDR1 and CDR2 (germline): GTSNPN, SVGIG (reference sequence). V was cut by 4 bases and J by 3 bases, with 12 bases left in between. The CDR3 sequence is 13 residues long. As DNA, the CDR3 is TGTGCCTGGACAATTCCGGCGTACTATGGCTACACCTTC. Protein: CAWTIPAYYGYTF. Together with reference TRBV30 and TRBJ1-2, the CDR3 gives the full variable domain: SQTIHQWPATLVQPVGSPLSLECTVEGTSNPNLYWYRQAAGRGLQLLFYSVGIGQISSEVPQNLSASRPQDRQFILSSKKLLLSDSGFYLCAWTIPAYYGYTFGSGTRLTVV.

This clonotype was recorded a few times. This chain joins TRBV10-3 and TRBJ1-5, with D maybe TRBD1 (5 bases). V lost 6 bases, J lost 0 bases, and 12 bases lay in between. This CDR3 has 15 residues. Germline V CDR1 and CDR2: ENHRY, SYGVKD. The CDR3 here is CAIRKEGNSNQPQHF. The CDR3 bases are TGTGCCATCAGAAAGGAGGGGAATAGCAATCAGCCCCAGCATTTT.